These 11 T cell receptor beta chains were sequenced from one sample in a study of cytomegalovirus exposure and HLA in healthy donors. Primers for the PCR totalled 60 Vbeta and 13 Jbeta. TCRdb's copy holds only in-frame clones and misses some; the assay was immunoSEQ multiplex PCR. The sample carries 110,000 to 150,000 clones, 60% to 80% recorded once. The specimen was PBMCs. Receptor source: a woman aged 30 to 39 in good health and CMV-seronegative.

The CDR3 protein is CSVGDTLYEQYF. The DNA of the CDR3 is TGCAGCGTCGGGGACACCCTCTACGAGCAGTACTTC. The chain combines TRBV29-1 with TRBJ2-7; D may be TRBD1 (6 bases). Germline lookup yields CDR1 SQVTM and CDR2 ANQGSEA. Trimming shortened V by 6 bases and J by 3 bases, and 12 bases separated the two germline ends. The length of the CDR3 is 12 residues.

The gene calls are TRBV6-1 and TRBJ1-2; D is uncertain. This CDR3 is 13 amino acids long. Trimming removed 2 bases from V and 7 bases from J, with 11 bases in between. Germline CDR1 and CDR2: MNHNS and SASEGT. DNA for the CDR3: TGTGCCAGCAGTGAACGCCCAGCTAGTGGCTACACCTTC. Translating it yields CASSERPASGYTF.

V usage is TRBV25-1 and J usage is TRBJ1-2; TRBD1 might be the D (6 bases). The CDR3 runs to 14 residues. Trimming stripped 2 bases from V and 4 bases from J, with 11 bases between. The V gene's germline CDR1 is MGHDK and CDR2 SYGVNS. The CDR3 loop is CASSEGGGGYGYTF. The CDR3 DNA sequence: TGTGCCAGCAGTGAAGGGGGAGGGGGCTATGGCTACACCTTC.

The rearrangement joins TRBV12-5 to TRBJ1-2; no clear D. The V end was cut by 1 base, the J end by 4 bases, with 13 bases between. The germline V gene has CDR1 LGHNT and CDR2 FRNRAP. This CDR3 comprises 15 residues. The CDR3 DNA reads as TGTGCTAGTGGTTTGGCGACCGGGTCCTCCTATGGCTACACCTTC. This translates into CASGLATGSSYGYTF.

V gene TRBV7-9 combines with J gene TRBJ1-4, with a tentative D call TRBD1 (5 bases). Germline CDR1 SEHNR, CDR2 FQNEAQ (reference sequence). The V and J ends lost 0 bases and 4 bases respectively, with 15 bases between them. This CDR3 spans 17 amino acids. CDR3 nucleotides: TGTGCCAGCAGCTTAGCGCGTTGGGGGGAGTTTAATGAAAAACTGTTTTTT. Amino acid sequence: CASSLARWGEFNEKLFF.

This clone was detected a few times. This rearrangement joins TRBV6-1 to TRBJ1-2; D possibly corresponds to TRBD1 (6 bases). Per germline, CDR1 MNHNS and CDR2 SASEGT. This CDR3 comprises 18 residues. The germline V and J ends were trimmed by 3 bases and 0 bases, with 20 bases remaining between them. CDR3 sequence: CASSDRGWTPLANYGYTF. CDR3 bases: TGTGCCAGCAGTGATAGGGGGTGGACCCCCCTAGCTAACTATGGCTACACCTTC.

The chain employs TRBV7-6 and TRBJ1-3; D gene ambiguous. Germline values: CDR1 SGHVS, CDR2 FNYEAQ. There are 17 residues in the CDR3. With 0 bases removed from V and 0 bases from J, the gap between germline ends came to 12 bases. The CDR3 bases are TGTGCCAGCAGCTTAGCGCTCGCGGCCAGCTCTGGAAACACCATATATTTT. Protein: CASSLALAASSGNTIYF.

J is TRBJ2-3 and V is TRBV7-2; 8 nucleotides align to TRBD2. Germline CDR1 reads SGHTA; CDR2 reads FQGNSA. V lost 5 bases and J lost 6; bases outside the gene matches: 7. This CDR3 is built from 14 residues. In nucleotides, the CDR3 is TGTGCCAGCAGCCCCTCAGCGGGGGTGGATACGCAGTATTTT. Protein: CASSPSAGVDTQYF.

The J gene is TRBJ2-5, the V gene TRBV6-6; TRBD2 aligns across 13 bases. Germline V CDR1 and CDR2: MNHNY, SVGAGI (reference sequence). There are 16 residues in the CDR3. The V gene end was trimmed by 7 bases and the J gene end by 2 bases; junction bases not matched to a gene: 7. CDR3 loop: CASNPGLAGVQETQYF. CDR3 in DNA: TGTGCCAGCAACCCCGGACTAGCGGGGGTACAAGAGACCCAGTACTTC.

The V and J genes are TRBV11-2 and TRBJ2-7, with 12 bases matching TRBD1. CDR3 length: 18 residues. From germline, CDR1 is SGHAT and CDR2 FQNNGV. V shed 7 bases and J 9 bases; nucleotides not matched to a gene: 22. The CDR3 spells CASNLKFGQPGQGARQYF. As DNA, the CDR3 is TGTGCCAGCAACCTAAAGTTTGGCCAGCCGGGACAGGGGGCGAGGCAGTACTTC.

This chain uses TRBV28 with TRBJ1-2, with 9 bases aligning to TRBD1. From germline, CDR1 is MDHEN and CDR2 SYDVKM. Losses at the gene ends were 6 bases for V and 7 bases for J; bases not matched to a gene: 6. The CDR3 consists of 13 residues. The CDR3 is CASRAGTGFGYTF. In DNA, the CDR3 is TGTGCCAGCAGGGCCGGGACAGGGTTTGGCTACACCTTC.